These T cell receptor beta chains were read from a single sample in a study of CD4 T cells in relation to SARS-CoV-2 and coronaviruses. Their antigens are not known. Profiled with immunoSEQ multiplex PCR; TCRdb holds only in-frame clones, not every one. Of about 23,000 clones listed, about 76% were seen once; the top ten hold around 13%. Sequencing input: CD4+ T cells from PBMCs, cultured in vitro. These receptors came from a human donor in good health. CDR3s include the opening cysteine and the closing phenylalanine or tryptophan. Each record gives: J gene, V gene, clone size, D gene, CDR3 protein, CDR3 DNA. D genes are given only for firm matches. Expanded clones get a size class; other rows say once, few or many, or leave the size out.

TRBJ2-2 TRBV11-3 few . CASSLFGDGELFF TGTGCCAGCAGCTTATTCGGGGACGGGGAGCTGTTTTTT
TRBJ2-2 TRBV6-5 . TRBD2 CASRPAGVGRELFF TGTGCCAGCAGGCCAGCGGGAGTAGGCCGGGAGCTGTTTTTT
TRBJ2-7 TRBV10-3 . TRBD1 CAITPGTGGIYEQYF TGTGCCATCACTCCTGGGACAGGGGGCATCTACGAGCAGTACTTC
TRBJ1-6 TRBV30 . TRBD1 CAWSGGQGASPLHF TGTGCCTGGAGTGGGGGACAGGGGGCCTCACCCCTCCACTTT
TRBJ1-2 TRBV4-1 . . CASSQLGGYTF TGCGCCAGCAGCCAACTGGGTGGCTACACCTTC
TRBJ1-4 TRBV5-1 . TRBD1 CASSFKTGGPEKLFF TGCGCCAGCAGCTTCAAAACAGGGGGTCCAGAAAAACTGTTTTTT
TRBJ1-6 TRBV7-2 . . CASSYAGQGNSPLHF TGTGCCAGCAGCTACGCGGGGCAGGGGAATTCACCCCTCCACTTT
TRBJ2-7 TRBV2 few . CASSEGVSVEVGYEQYF TGTGCCAGCAGTGAAGGGGTTAGCGTTGAGGTTGGTTACGAGCAGTACTTC
TRBJ1-1 TRBV7-9 . . CASTLDTEAFF TGTGCCAGCACCCTTGACACTGAAGCTTTCTTT
TRBJ1-4 TRBV4-3 . . CASSQDSWVVSEKLFF TGCGCCAGCAGCCAAGATTCTTGGGTAGTCAGTGAAAAACTGTTTTTT
TRBJ2-6 TRBV7-9 . TRBD1 CASSRWTGYGANVLTF TGTGCCAGCAGCCGATGGACAGGGTATGGGGCCAACGTCCTGACTTTC
TRBJ2-5 TRBV20-1 . . CSASRVGGGGETQYF TGCAGTGCTAGTCGGGTGGGAGGAGGGGGGGAGACCCAGTACTTC
TRBJ2-3 TRBV27 . . CASHGGTDTQYF TGTGCCAGCCACGGAGGCACAGATACGCAGTATTTT
TRBJ2-7 TRBV5-1 . . CASSLSDGPYEQYF TGCGCCAGCAGCTTATCCGACGGCCCATACGAGCAGTACTTC
TRBJ1-4 TRBV5-6 . . CASSDQTGSNEKLFF TGTGCCAGCAGCGATCAGACAGGATCTAATGAAAAACTGTTTTTT
TRBJ1-5 TRBV19 . . CASRKGLGSNQPQHF TGTGCCAGTAGAAAGGGGTTGGGTAGCAATCAGCCCCAGCATTTT
TRBJ1-5 TRBV25-1 . TRBD1 CASSVTGTVEPQHF TGTGCCAGCAGTGTCACCGGGACAGTAGAGCCCCAGCATTTT
TRBJ2-7 TRBV4-1 once . CASSHPGAGEQYF TGCGCCAGCAGCCACCCAGGGGCGGGAGAGCAGTACTTC
TRBJ1-5 TRBV7-2 . TRBD1 CASSYTGGQSNQPQHF TGTGCCAGCAGCTACACGGGGGGACAGAGCAATCAGCCCCAGCATTTT
TRBJ1-1 TRBV19 . . CASSIQGNEAFF TGTGCCAGTAGTATCCAGGGAAATGAAGCTTTCTTT
TRBJ2-6 TRBV9 . . CASSVGDRPTGANVLTF TGTGCCAGCAGCGTAGGGGATAGGCCTACTGGGGCCAACGTCCTGACTTTC
TRBJ2-7 TRBV28 . TRBD1 CASRKTGGAEQYF TGTGCCAGCAGAAAAACAGGGGGCGCCGAGCAGTACTTC
TRBJ1-6 TRBV2 . . CASKGRATLNSPLHF TGTGCCAGCAAGGGACGGGCAACGCTTAATTCACCCCTCCACTTT
TRBJ1-5 TRBV19 few . CASRRGPLGNQPQHF TGTGCCAGTAGGAGAGGACCCCTTGGCAATCAGCCCCAGCATTTT
TRBJ2-3 TRBV2 . TRBD1 CASRVTGASGDTQYF TGTGCCAGCAGGGTAACAGGGGCAAGTGGAGATACGCAGTATTTT
TRBJ2-5 TRBV4-2 . . CASRRGGGVRQETQYF TGTGCCAGCCGCCGGGGAGGAGGGGTAAGGCAAGAGACCCAGTACTTC
TRBJ1-3 TRBV19 few . CASSIQASSGNTIYF TGTGCCAGTAGTATACAGGCAAGCTCTGGAAACACCATATATTTT
TRBJ1-2 TRBV15 . . CATSKLQGLGYGYTF TGTGCCACCAGCAAGTTGCAGGGGCTGGGCTATGGCTACACCTTC
TRBJ2-7 TRBV19 . . CASSMKSASLGEQYF TGTGCCAGTAGTATGAAAAGTGCGAGCCTAGGGGAGCAGTACTTC
TRBJ2-7 TRBV5-1 . . CASSLSANPLEQYF TGCGCCAGCAGCTTGAGTGCCAATCCCCTGGAGCAGTACTTC
TRBJ2-1 TRBV11-2 . . CASSQTLSSYNEQFF TGTGCCAGCAGCCAGACTTTAAGCTCCTACAATGAGCAGTTCTTC
TRBJ1-3 TRBV5-4 large TRBD1 CASSTRGGAVGNTIYF TGTGCCAGCAGCACACGAGGGGGCGCAGTTGGAAACACCATATATTTT
TRBJ2-2 TRBV3-1/TRBV3-2 . TRBD1 CASRTGLTGELFF TGTGCCAGCCGGACAGGGTTAACCGGGGAGCTGTTTTTT
TRBJ1-2 TRBV5-3 . . CARSLDGYTF TGTGCCAGAAGCTTGGATGGCTACACCTTC
TRBJ2-5 TRBV27 . TRBD2 CASRQAGVLETQYF TGTGCCAGCAGACAAGCGGGAGTGTTGGAGACCCAGTACTTC
TRBJ2-2 TRBV7-9 . . CASGRQPRAGELFF TGTGCCAGCGGTCGACAGCCCCGGGCCGGGGAGCTGTTTTTT
TRBJ2-7 TRBV4-3 . . CASSQDTHGTPSYEQYF TGCGCCAGCAGCCAAGATACGCACGGGACTCCTTCCTACGAGCAGTACTTC
TRBJ2-5 TRBV6-5 . . CASSYSIGGQETQYF TGTGCCAGCAGTTACTCGATTGGGGGGCAAGAGACCCAGTACTTC
TRBJ2-3 TRBV6-5 . . CASRDGDTDTQYF TGTGCCAGCAGGGACGGGGACACAGATACGCAGTATTTT
TRBJ2-2 TRBV6-4 . . CASSAMQSTGELFF TGTGCCAGCAGTGCCATGCAGTCTACCGGGGAGCTGTTTTTT
TRBJ1-6 TRBV23-1 . . CASSPPGKECYNSPLHF TGCGCCAGCAGCCCCCCAGGGAAGGAGTGCTATAATTCACCCCTCCACTTT
TRBJ2-3 TRBV7-5 . . CARSSGDRQTSTDTQYF TGTGCCAGAAGCTCGGGGGACAGACAAACTAGCACAGATACGCAGTATTTT
TRBJ1-1 TRBV18 . TRBD1 CASSPQTGRTEAFF TGTGCCAGCTCTCCTCAGACAGGGAGGACTGAAGCTTTCTTT
TRBJ2-7 TRBV6-5 . . CASSRSGHSYEQYF TGTGCCAGCAGCCGCTCCGGACATTCCTACGAGCAGTACTTC
TRBJ2-7 TRBV27 . . CASSPRGRGYSYEQYF TGTGCCAGCAGTCCCCGTGGTAGGGGCTACTCCTACGAGCAGTACTTC
TRBJ1-6 TRBV4-3 . TRBD1 CASSPAGGYSPLHF TGCGCCAGCAGCCCCGCAGGGGGCTATTCACCCCTCCACTTT
TRBJ2-7 TRBV9 once . CASSVGPGYEQYF TGTGCCAGCAGCGTAGGTCCAGGCTACGAGCAGTACTTC
TRBJ2-3 TRBV5-1 . TRBD1 CASSLIGRGQVTDTQYF TGCGCCAGCAGCTTGATTGGTCGCGGACAGGTCACAGATACGCAGTATTTT
TRBJ2-1 TRBV11-2 . TRBD2 CASRAGTRGGNEQFF TGTGCCAGCAGGGCCGGCACGCGGGGGGGGAATGAGCAGTTCTTC
TRBJ2-2 TRBV14 . . CASRQTGINTGELFF TGTGCCAGCAGACAGACAGGAATAAACACCGGGGAGCTGTTTTTT
TRBJ1-2 TRBV18 . . CASSSGQEYGYTF TGTGCCAGCTCATCAGGCCAGGAGTATGGCTACACCTTC